The clone carrying this TCR beta chain was recorded a few times. TCRdb fed the RT-PCR reads into MiXCR, producing one record per CDR3 protein. The sample records roughly 940,000 distinct CDR3 sequences, about a sixth being singletons. CDR1 SGDLS and CDR2 YYNGEE come from the germline V gene. V shed 0 bases, J shed 5 bases, and the junction held 4 bases outside the gene matches. The CDR3 sequence is 15 residues long. The source of the sample is a study of patients and donors after allogeneic stem cell transplantation. V and J are TRBV9 and TRBJ2-2; 7 nucleotides match TRBD2. This TCR derives from a human donor who was either an allogeneic HSCT recipient or a stem cell or donor lymphocyte infusion donor (not recorded which). It is not recorded whose cells these are; they may come from a transplant donor. The source material was blood, either unsorted or a sorted T cell fraction (not recorded which). The CDR3 region has the DNA TGTGCCAGCAGCGTAGTATCCGGGGGGACCGGGGAGCTGTTTTTT. It codes for CASSVVSGGTGELFF.